These 9 T cell receptor beta chains were all obtained from the same sample, sequenced in a study of blood T cell repertoires in COVID-19. Libraries were prepared by immunoSEQ multiplex PCR; TCRdb keeps only in-frame clonotypes and omits some of them. The sample records around 250,000 clones, more than 70% being singletons. The sequenced sample consisted of peripheral blood. The receptors come from a man of 80 years or more with acute or convalescent COVID-19.

This rearrangement joins TRBV13 to TRBJ1-2, with D possibly TRBD1 on 6 matching bases. The CDR3 loop spans 13 amino acids. V gave up 5 bases and J gave up 7 bases, with 14 bases separating them. The germline V gene has CDR1 PRHDT and CDR2 FYEKMQ (reference sequence). The chain's CDR3 is CASSLPRGGGYTF. CDR3 bases: TGTGCCAGCAGCCTCCCCAGGGGTGGTGGCTACACCTTC.

The V call is TRBV29-1, the J call TRBJ1-4, with D tentatively TRBD1 (5 bases). CDR1 is SQVTM and CDR2 is ANQGSEA in the germline V gene. This CDR3 region has 13 residues. The germline V and J ends were trimmed by 4 bases and 5 bases, with 11 bases remaining between them. The CDR3 protein is CSVGPAGNEKLFF. In nucleotides, the CDR3 is TGCAGCGTTGGACCGGCAGGGAATGAAAAACTGTTTTTT.

This clone has a single count. V usage is TRBV4-1 and J usage is TRBJ2-6; 8 bases fit TRBD1. The ends lost 4 bases at V and 2 bases at J; junction bases unmatched: 1. CDR1 is MGHRA, CDR2 YSYEKL, per germline. The CDR3 length is 15 residues. The CDR3 DNA reads as TGCGCCAGCAGCCCCAGGGGGCCTGGGGCCAACGTCCTGACTTTC. It encodes CASSPRGPGANVLTF.

This clone has more than one count but fewer than ten. The chain is built from TRBV7-9 and TRBJ2-7; D is possibly TRBD1 (8 bases). The V gene lost 5 bases and the J gene lost 3 bases, with 20 bases spanning the gap. From germline, CDR1 is SEHNR and CDR2 FQNEAQ (reference sequence). The CDR3 contains 16 residues. The CDR3 DNA is TGTGCCAGCAGCCCCAGGGGGCGGGGGACCGACTACGAGCAGTACTTC. Residues: CASSPRGRGTDYEQYF.

The V and J genes are TRBV7-6 and TRBJ2-1; D unresolved. Per germline, CDR1 SGHVS and CDR2 FNYEAQ. The CDR3 runs 16 residues. Trimming took 6 bases from V and 0 from J, leaving 15 bases between them. The CDR3 loop is CASRNTAQSSYNEQFF. The CDR3 DNA follows: TGTGCCAGCAGAAACACGGCACAGAGCTCCTACAATGAGCAGTTCTTC.

The gene calls are TRBV7-8 and TRBJ2-7, with 7 positions matching TRBD1. Per the germline V gene, CDR1 is SGHVS and CDR2 is FQNEAQ. V lost 2 bases, J lost 1 base, and 2 bases stayed unmatched. This CDR3 contains 14 residues. In nucleotides, the CDR3 is TGTGCCAGCAGCTTAAACAGGGGTTCCTACGAGCAGTACTTC. Amino acid sequence: CASSLNRGSYEQYF.

The J gene is TRBJ2-7, the V gene TRBV6-5; D might be TRBD2 (5 bases). Between the trimmed V and J ends, which lost 0 bases and 3 bases, there was a span of 9 bases. CDR1 MNHEY and CDR2 SVGAGI come from the germline V gene. This CDR3 is built from 14 residues. CDR3 DNA: TGTGCCAGCAGTTACTCGTTAGGAGGCTACGAGCAGTACTTC. The encoded protein is CASSYSLGGYEQYF.

This sequence joins TRBV5-8 and TRBJ2-1; D may be TRBD2 (5 bases). The CDR3 is 16 residues long. Trimming removed 4 bases from V and 0 bases from J, with 14 bases in between. Per germline, CDR1 SGHTS and CDR2 YDEGEE. CDR3 region: CASSKSTGSSYNEQFF. CDR3 sequence (DNA): TGTGCCAGCAGCAAGAGTACGGGGAGCTCCTACAATGAGCAGTTCTTC.

This chain connects TRBV4-2 to TRBJ1-3; the match to TRBD1 covers 7 bases. The germline gives CDR1 LGHNA, CDR2 YNFKEQ. J lost 3 bases, V lost 0 bases, and 14 bases had no gene match. The CDR3 has 19 amino acids. CDR3 sequence (DNA): TGTGCCAGCAGCCAAGATGGGGGACAGTCGGTCGGGGGTGGAAACACCATATATTTT. Its protein is CASSQDGGQSVGGGNTIYF.